This T cell receptor (beta chain) derives from a study of Tregs in tolerant kidney transplant recipients. The V gene's germline CDR1 is MNHNY and CDR2 SVGAGI (reference sequence). V lost 2 bases and J 3 bases, leaving 8 bases between the germline ends. This CDR3 is 13 amino acids long. Study outcomes and limitations: Expanding Tregs on activated donor B cells appeared to best identify donor-specific TCRbeta clones. This study did not directly address biological reproducibility. Findings come from small patient numbers and require larger validation.

In the case of this clone: The antigen is unknown.

The method was immunoSEQ multiplex PCR; TCRdb's version includes in-frame clones alone and lacks a portion of them. The repertoire includes about 56,000 clones, 83% of them detected once, and 5.2% sits in the top ten. Unstimulated regulatory T cells (CD4+CD25+CD127-), CD4+CD25- non-regulatory cells, CD4 and CD8 cells were FACS-sorted from thawed PBMCs. The sequencing sample was made of CD4+ T cells from blood. The origin of this receptor is a human donor in good health. The chain links TRBV6-6 to TRBJ2-7; D gene ambiguous. This CDR3 is CASSYDNFYEQYF. As DNA, the CDR3 is TGTGCCAGCAGTTACGACAACTTCTACGAGCAGTACTTC.